Shown below are 25 T cell receptor beta chains from a single sample sequenced in a study of T cell clones after liver transplantation. The method was immunoSEQ multiplex PCR; TCRdb's version includes in-frame clones alone and lacks a portion of them. The sample yields 75,000 to 95,000 clones, roughly 85% seen once. Source: CD4+ T cells from blood, taken at the 22-month timepoint. Every receptor here comes from a human patient who received a liver transplant. Part of the T cells may come from the graft donor.

The V gene is TRBV5-4, the J gene TRBJ2-2, with D tentatively TRBD2 (6 bases). The V end lost 0 bases, the J end lost 5 bases, and 14 bases lay between the germline ends. CDR3 length equals 16 residues. Germline V lookup: CDR1 SGHNT, CDR2 YYREEE (reference sequence). CDR3 bases: TGTGCCAGCAGCTTGGTTGGGGGGAGTTGGACCGGGGAGCTGTTTTTT. This translates into CASSLVGGSWTGELFF.

This CDR3 is CASGSGVNYEQYF. CDR3 DNA sequence: TGTGCCTCCGGATCGGGGGTAAACTACGAGCAGTACTTC. The genes are TRBV7-2 and TRBJ2-7; D perhaps matches TRBD2 (6 bases). The CDR3 is 13 residues long. Germline values: CDR1 SGHTA, CDR2 FQGNSA. The germline V and J ends were trimmed by 11 bases and 3 bases, with 17 bases remaining between them.

This sequence joins TRBV11-1 and TRBJ2-7; 10 bases are shared with TRBD1. The germline gives CDR1 SGHAT, CDR2 FQDESV (reference sequence). This CDR3 has 14 residues. V lost 6 bases and J lost 7; bases outside the gene matches: 9. This CDR3 is CASRPGTGEREQYF. The CDR3 nucleotides read TGTGCCAGCAGACCCGGGACAGGGGAACGGGAGCAGTACTTC.

This chain links TRBV19 with TRBJ2-1; D may be TRBD2 (7 bases). Looked up from germline, CDR1 is LNHDA and CDR2 is SQIVND (reference sequence). The CDR3 loop spans 14 amino acids. Deletions cut 4 bases from V and 6 bases from J, with 13 bases between. CDR3 in amino acids: CASSTTGGPNEQFF. The CDR3 DNA sequence: TGTGCCAGTAGTACTACCGGGGGGCCCAATGAGCAGTTCTTC.

V and J are TRBV27 and TRBJ2-5, with 7 bases identical to TRBD1. This CDR3 has 16 residues. V was clipped by 3 bases and J by 3 bases; unmatched bases: 10. CDR1 and CDR2 (germline): MNHEY, SMNVEV (reference sequence). The chain's CDR3 is CASSFGQGVSEETQYF. The CDR3 DNA is TGTGCCAGCAGTTTTGGCCAGGGGGTCTCGGAAGAGACCCAGTACTTC.

The V gene is TRBV6-6, the J gene TRBJ1-5; D unclear. Trimming left V 4 bases short and J 5 bases short, with 9 bases between. The germline V gene has CDR1 MNHNY and CDR2 SVGAGI (reference sequence). The CDR3 loop spans 13 amino acids. The CDR3 region has the DNA TGTGCCAGCAGTTGGCAGTCGGATCAGCCCCAGCATTTT. It translates to CASSWQSDQPQHF.

The gene calls are TRBV7-9 and TRBJ1-1, with TRBD1 matching over 7 bases. Germline V CDR1 and CDR2: SEHNR, FQNEAQ (reference sequence). The CDR3 has 14 residues. V dropped 1 base and J dropped 4; count of bases not matched to a gene: 3. This CDR3 is CASSLVRDSTEAFF. For the CDR3, the DNA is TGTGCCAGCAGCTTAGTTCGGGACAGCACTGAAGCTTTCTTT.

The sample holds one count of this clone. The V and J genes are TRBV2 and TRBJ2-1; TRBD2 agrees at 8 bases. The CDR3 covers 17 residues. J gave up 4 bases and V 0 bases, and 8 bases lay outside the gene matches. Germline CDR1 and CDR2: SNHLY and FYNNEI. CDR3 DNA: TGTGCCAGCAGTGAAGCGGCGGCTAGCGGGCTATACAATGAGCAGTTCTTC. Its protein product is CASSEAAASGLYNEQFF. Full variable domain (outside the CDR3, taken from reference TRBV2 and TRBJ2-1): EPEVTQTPSHQVTQMGQEVILRCVPISNHLYFYWYRQILGQKVEFLVSFYNNEISEKSEIFDDQFSVERPDGSNFTLKIRSTKLEDSAMYFCASSEAAASGLYNEQFFGPGTRLTVL.

The V gene is TRBV7-2, the J gene TRBJ1-1, with 8 nucleotides matching TRBD1. The CDR3 extends over 14 amino acids. J was trimmed by 7 bases and V by 4 bases; bases with no gene match: 8. CDR1 and CDR2 (germline): SGHTA, FQGNSA. The CDR3 reads CASSYSRGRDEAFF. DNA for the CDR3: TGTGCCAGCAGCTATAGCAGGGGGCGGGATGAAGCTTTCTTT.

This chain joins TRBV2 and TRBJ1-1; D unclear. The CDR3 covers 14 residues. Trimming stripped 5 bases from V and 3 bases from J, with 13 bases between. From germline, CDR1 is SNHLY and CDR2 FYNNEI. The CDR3, as DNA: TGTGCCAGCAGTTCTGGGTCCTTGTACACTGAAGCTTTCTTT. This translates into CASSSGSLYTEAFF.

The genes are TRBV18 and TRBJ2-7; 10 nucleotides match TRBD1. Germline values: CDR1 KGHSH, CDR2 LQKENI. This CDR3 region has 15 residues. Unmatched junction bases numbered 4, after V lost 4 bases and J lost 1 base. CDR3 loop: CASSLQDRGSYEQYF. In DNA, the CDR3 is TGTGCCAGCTCACTACAGGACAGGGGGTCCTACGAGCAGTACTTC. Filled out from reference TRBV18 and TRBJ2-7, the complete variable domain reads NAGVMQNPRHLVRRRGQEARLRCSPMKGHSHVYWYRQLPEEGLKFMVYLQKENIIDESGMPKERFSAEFPKEGPSILRIQQVVRGDSAAYFCASSLQDRGSYEQYFGPGTRLTVT.

This clone was seen only once. The gene calls are TRBV6-1 and TRBJ2-7; 14 bases agree with TRBD2. The germline V gene encodes CDR1 MNHNS and CDR2 SASEGT. The J segment lost 4 bases and the V segment lost 4 bases, leaving 9 bases of the junction unmatched. The CDR3 runs to 17 residues. CDR3 amino acids: CASSGRLAGGPGYEQYF. CDR3 nucleotides: TGTGCCAGCAGTGGACGACTAGCGGGGGGGCCAGGTTACGAGCAGTACTTC.

The chain couples TRBV11-2 to TRBJ2-5; 7 bases map to TRBD2. After removal of 4 bases from V and 5 bases from J, the junction contained 7 bases not matched to a gene. Per the germline V gene, CDR1 is SGHAT and CDR2 is FQNNGV. There are 14 residues in the CDR3. The DNA of the CDR3 is TGTGCCAGCAGCTCCCGGGGGGTCCGGGAGACCCAGTACTTC. Residues: CASSSRGVRETQYF.

J is TRBJ2-1 and V is TRBV21-1; the DNA was not used to check the table's D call, TRBD1. TRBV21-1 is listed as a pseudogene. The CDR3 spans 18 residues. The CDR3 sequence: CASSTPGDRGRLNSEQFF. The CDR3 DNA sequence: TGTGCCAGCAGCACTCCCGGGGACAGGGGCAGGCTTAACAGTGAGCAGTTCTTC.

J is TRBJ2-3 and V is TRBV5-1; the match to TRBD2 covers 16 bases. The germline V gene encodes CDR1 SGHRS and CDR2 YFSETQ. Trimming took 3 bases from V and 6 from J; bases not matched to a gene: 7. The CDR3 contains 17 residues. CDR3 amino acids: CASSSTGLAGGLDTQYF. Here the CDR3 DNA reads TGCGCCAGCAGCTCCACGGGACTAGCGGGGGGGTTGGATACGCAGTATTTT.

This clone has a single count. The chain has TRBV19 and TRBJ2-2; D tentatively fits TRBD1 or TRBD2 (5 bases each). In germline, CDR1 is LNHDA, CDR2 SQIVND (reference sequence). The germline V and J ends were trimmed by 4 bases and 9 bases, with 15 bases remaining between them. CDR3 length equals 14 residues. CDR3 sequence: CASSSRDLTRELFF. Here the CDR3 DNA reads TGTGCCAGTAGTAGCCGGGACCTGACCAGGGAGCTGTTTTTT.

This clone was seen just once. This chain uses TRBV5-4 with TRBJ2-7, with 13 bases that match TRBD2. This CDR3 is 15 amino acids long. V shed 2 bases, J shed 4 bases, and the junction held 3 bases outside the gene matches. CDR1 and CDR2 from the germline V gene are SGHNT and YYREEE (reference sequence). CDR3 bases: TGTGCCAGCAGCTTTACTAGCGGGGGGGAGTACGAGCAGTACTTC. Protein: CASSFTSGGEYEQYF.

The CDR3 spells CASSEAVRAGELFF. The CDR3 DNA reads as TGTGCCAGCAGTGAAGCCGTCAGGGCCGGGGAGCTGTTTTTT. The chain carries TRBV25-1 and TRBJ2-2, with D tentatively TRBD1 (5 bases). Germline V gene sequence: CDR1 MGHDK, CDR2 SYGVNS. The CDR3 sequence is 14 residues long. V lost 2 bases and J lost 6, with 10 bases in between. Full variable domain (missing parts from reference TRBV25-1 and TRBJ2-2): EADIYQTPRYLVIGTGKKITLECSQTMGHDKMYWYQQDPGMELHLIHYSYGVNSTEKGDLSSESTVSRIRTEHFPLTLESARPSHTSQYLCASSEAVRAGELFFGEGSRLTVL.

The V call is TRBV6-5, the J call TRBJ1-1; possible D gene TRBD1, 6 bases. The CDR3 length is 15 residues. Per germline, CDR1 MNHEY and CDR2 SVGAGI. V dropped 4 bases and J dropped 0 bases, with 12 bases sitting between them. The CDR3 coding sequence is TGTGCCAGCAGTTCACAGGGATACTTGAACACTGAAGCTTTCTTT. This encodes CASSSQGYLNTEAFF.

The CDR3 loop reads CASSSLSRPDTQYF. The CDR3 DNA reads TGTGCCAGCAGCTCCCTTTCAAGGCCAGATACGCAGTATTTT. The chain is built from TRBV11-2 and TRBJ2-3; D unresolved. Trimming cost V 4 bases and J 4 bases, with 12 bases left between them. The CDR3 has 14 residues. CDR1 is SGHAT and CDR2 is FQNNGV in the germline V gene.

A note on this clone: Other DNA sequences in the same sample also yield this CDR3. J is TRBJ2-5 and V is TRBV9; D is undetermined. Germline CDR1 is SGDLS and CDR2 is YYNGEE. The V end lost 0 bases, the J end lost 2 bases, and 5 bases lay between the germline ends. CDR3 length: 13 residues. CDR3 region: CASSVGQQETQYF. The CDR3 region has the DNA TGTGCCAGCAGCGTAGGGCAGCAAGAGACCCAGTACTTC.

The chain recombines TRBV11-2 with TRBJ2-2; TRBD1 might be the D (6 bases). The CDR3 covers 15 residues. The V end lost 5 bases, the J end lost 6 bases, and 16 bases lay between the germline ends. The germline V gene encodes CDR1 SGHAT and CDR2 FQNNGV. This chain's CDR3 is CASSPNRVSAGELFF. The DNA of the CDR3 is TGTGCCAGCAGCCCAAACAGGGTCTCGGCCGGGGAGCTGTTTTTT.

CDR3: CASSPPGLAGGKSYEQYF. For the CDR3, the DNA is TGTGCCAGCTCACCACCAGGACTAGCGGGAGGGAAAAGCTACGAGCAGTACTTC. The chain combines TRBV18 with TRBJ2-7; 15 nucleotides line up with TRBD2. CDR3 length: 18 residues. V was pared by 0 bases and J by 3 bases, with 6 bases of the junction left unmatched. CDR1 is KGHSH and CDR2 is LQKENI in the germline V gene.

The genes are TRBV4-3 and TRBJ1-2, with D perhaps matching TRBD1 (5 bases). V was clipped by 0 bases and J by 7 bases, with 18 bases between them. The CDR3 is made up of 16 amino acids. Germline loops: CDR1 LGHNA, CDR2 YSLEER. In DNA, the CDR3 is TGCGCCAGCAGCCAAGATCGTGGTGGCAGGGTCGGTGGCTACACCTTC. Its protein product is CASSQDRGGRVGGYTF.

This clone was counted a few times. The chain uses TRBV6-6 and TRBJ1-2, with D possibly TRBD1 on 6 matching bases. V shed 8 bases and J shed 8 bases, with 9 bases lying between them. CDR3 size: 10 residues. Per the germline V gene, CDR1 is MNHNY and CDR2 is SVGAGI (reference sequence). The CDR3 DNA follows: TGTGCCAGCGAGGGGGAGGGCTACACCTTC. Translated, it gives CASEGEGYTF.